Presented here are 26 T cell receptor beta chains from one specimen sequenced in a study of long-term antiretroviral therapy in people with HIV. An immunoSEQ assay, version v3.0, was performed at survey level. Sequencing used immunoSEQ multiplex PCR; TCRdb keeps in-frame clones, though not all of them. The sample has 15,000 to 25,000 clones; roughly 86% are singletons. Sequenced here: unsorted PBMCs, sampled 2.1 years after starting antiretroviral therapy. All receptors derive from a young man with HIV.

This clone has only one observation. The chain couples TRBV11-1 to TRBJ2-1; 10 bases align to TRBD2. This CDR3 is built from 18 residues. Germline CDR1 is SGHAT and CDR2 is FQDESV (reference sequence). Trimming cost V 5 bases and J 5 bases; bases outside gene matches: 15. The CDR3: CASSPGRGLAGADNEQFF. The CDR3 region has the DNA TGTGCCAGCAGCCCGGGGAGAGGGCTAGCGGGGGCGGACAATGAGCAGTTCTTC.

Written as DNA, the CDR3 is TGTGCCATCAGTACAGGACAGACCAGTTATAGCAATCAGCCCCAGCATTTT. This gives the protein CAISTGQTSYSNQPQHF. The chain couples TRBV10-3 to TRBJ1-5, with D tentatively TRBD1 (6 bases). CDR1 is ENHRY, CDR2 SYGVKD, per germline. V lost 5 bases, J lost 0 bases, and 17 bases lay in between. The CDR3 totals 17 residues.

The rearrangement links TRBV27 to TRBJ2-3, with 8 bases identical to TRBD1. The length of the CDR3 is 18 residues. J gave up 2 bases and V 8 bases, and 18 bases lay outside the gene matches. Germline V gene data show CDR1 as MNHEY and CDR2 as SMNVEV (reference sequence). CDR3 loop: CASRETGVRAGLTDTQYF. The DNA for the CDR3 is TGTGCCAGCCGGGAGACAGGGGTTCGGGCGGGACTCACAGATACGCAGTATTTT.

The chain has TRBV4-2 and TRBJ1-3; D unresolved. The CDR3 contains 15 residues. Trimming took off 0 bases at V and 9 bases at J, with 15 bases between the two ends. Germline V lookup: CDR1 LGHNA, CDR2 YNFKEQ. The CDR3 loop reads CASSQDQTSSSTIYF. The CDR3, as DNA: TGTGCCAGCAGCCAAGACCAGACTTCAAGCTCCACCATATATTTT.

The gene calls are TRBV15 and TRBJ2-3; 9 bases are a match to TRBD2. Germline loops: CDR1 LNHNV, CDR2 YYDKDF (reference sequence). V trimming: 2 bases; J trimming: 11 bases; junction bases outside the gene matches: 5. This CDR3 spans 13 amino acids. The CDR3 reads CATSRSSGIEQYF. Here the CDR3 DNA reads TGTGCCACCAGCAGATCTAGCGGGATCGAGCAGTATTTT.

This clone was detected only a few times. The chain uses TRBV29-1 and TRBJ1-1; D unresolved. V gave up 7 bases and J gave up 10 bases, with 16 bases separating them. The CDR3 is 11 amino acids. Germline loops: CDR1 SQVTM, CDR2 ANQGSEA. CDR3 coding DNA: TGCAGCGCTACGGGCCCCATGTCAGCTTTCTTT. Amino acid sequence: CSATGPMSAFF. The full variable domain, completed using reference TRBV29-1 and TRBJ1-1, is SAVISQKPSRDICQRGTSLTIQCQVDSQVTMMFWYRQQPGQSLTLIATANQGSEATYESGFVIDKFPISRPNLTFSTLTVSNMSPEDSSIYLCSATGPMSAFFGQGTRLTVV.

The V and J genes are TRBV10-3 and TRBJ2-1; either TRBD1 or TRBD2 may fit D (5 bases each). V was pared by 8 bases and J by 9 bases, with 23 bases between. The CDR3 sequence is 15 residues long. CDR1 and CDR2 (germline): ENHRY, SYGVKD. The CDR3 loop is CAIGEPGTGLGEQFF. In DNA, the CDR3 is TGTGCCATCGGAGAGCCGGGGACCGGTTTGGGTGAGCAGTTCTTC.

This chain links TRBV10-3 with TRBJ2-7; D remains ambiguous. This CDR3 contains 15 residues. V lost 4 bases and J 2 bases, leaving 15 bases between the germline ends. Germline lookup yields CDR1 ENHRY and CDR2 SYGVKD. Here the CDR3 reads CAISGDYSLAYEQYF. CDR3 sequence (DNA): TGTGCCATCAGTGGGGATTACAGCTTAGCCTACGAGCAGTACTTC.

The V and J genes are TRBV6-5 and TRBJ1-3; possible D gene TRBD1, 6 bases. The V gene's germline CDR1 is MNHEY and CDR2 SVGAGI. The CDR3 runs 14 residues. Trimming removed 2 bases at V and 5 bases at J, with 10 bases between. This chain's CDR3 is CASSYKTGRNTIYF. The CDR3 nucleotides read TGTGCCAGCAGTTACAAGACAGGCCGAAACACCATATATTTT.

The V and J genes are TRBV7-9 and TRBJ1-1, with unresolved D. Germline-derived CDR1 and CDR2 are SEHNR and FQNEAQ (reference sequence). V was clipped by 8 bases and J by 4 bases, with 8 bases between them. The CDR3 totals 11 residues. The CDR3: CASGRGTEAFF. CDR3 in DNA: TGTGCCAGCGGGCGGGGCACTGAAGCTTTCTTT.

The V and J genes are TRBV29-1 and TRBJ2-3; the match to TRBD2 covers 11 bases. Per the germline V gene, CDR1 is SQVTM and CDR2 is ANQGSEA. This CDR3 has 16 residues. V was pared by 2 bases and J by 1 base, with 5 bases of the junction left unmatched. The CDR3 protein is CSVEQVGLAGTDTQYF. CDR3 bases: TGCAGCGTTGAACAGGTGGGACTAGCGGGCACAGATACGCAGTATTTT.

V usage is TRBV4-1 and J usage is TRBJ2-7; D unresolved. From germline, CDR1 is MGHRA and CDR2 YSYEKL. The CDR3 loop spans 14 amino acids. Deletions cut 4 bases from V and 0 bases from J, with 10 bases between. The CDR3 region is CASSPTGRSYEQYF. The CDR3 DNA is TGCGCCAGCAGCCCAACCGGGCGCTCCTACGAGCAGTACTTC.

This chain joins TRBV6-1 and TRBJ2-7; no firm D call. The germline gives CDR1 MNHNS, CDR2 SASEGT. Trimming removed 7 bases from V and 6 bases from J, with 19 bases in between. The CDR3 spans 14 residues. The CDR3 is CASNLLLGRREQYF. Written as DNA, the CDR3 is TGTGCCAGCAACCTACTTCTCGGACGTCGCGAGCAGTACTTC.

The V call is TRBV6-6, the J call TRBJ1-3; D is uncertain. Germline V gene data show CDR1 as MNHNY and CDR2 as SVGAGI (reference sequence). V was trimmed by 2 bases and J by 1 base, leaving 12 bases between them. This CDR3 region has 16 residues. The CDR3 loop reads CASSYRAGWSGNTIYF. The CDR3 DNA is TGTGCCAGCAGTTACCGGGCGGGATGGTCTGGAAACACCATATATTTT.

The rearrangement links TRBV11-1 to TRBJ2-7, with 7 bases fitting TRBD2. This CDR3 is 15 amino acids long. Germline V gene data show CDR1 as SGHAT and CDR2 as FQDESV (reference sequence). After removal of 4 bases from V and 4 bases from J, the junction contained 10 bases not matched to a gene. The CDR3 spells CASSSGGGSKYEQYF. For the CDR3, the DNA is TGTGCCAGCAGCTCTGGTGGCGGGAGTAAATACGAGCAGTACTTC.

V and J are TRBV28 and TRBJ2-7, with D unresolved. Between the trimmed V and J ends, which lost 6 bases and 3 bases, there was a span of 12 bases. Germline V gene sequence: CDR1 MDHEN, CDR2 SYDVKM. The CDR3 contains 13 residues. The CDR3 region is CASRRERDYEQYF. The CDR3 DNA sequence: TGTGCCAGCAGGAGAGAGAGAGACTACGAGCAGTACTTC.

The chain couples TRBV19 to TRBJ2-6; D is unresolved. The CDR3 is 13 residues long. Trimming took off 8 bases at V and 3 bases at J, with 8 bases between the two ends. Germline values: CDR1 LNHDA, CDR2 SQIVND (reference sequence). CDR3 sequence (DNA): TGTGCCAGTTGTTGTTATGGGGCCAACGTCCTGACTTTC. This sequence encodes CASCCYGANVLTF. Complete variable domain (other parts from reference TRBV19 and TRBJ2-6): DGGITQSPKYLFRKEGQNVTLSCEQNLNHDAMYWYRQDPGQGLRLIYYSQIVNDFQKGDIAEGYSVSREKKESFPLTVTSAQKNPTAFYLCASCCYGANVLTFGAGSRLTVL.

This rearrangement joins TRBV9 to TRBJ2-2; TRBD2 matches 10 bases. Germline trimming cut 0 bases from V and 4 bases from J; bases unmatched to any gene: 3. The CDR3 totals 16 residues. Germline loops: CDR1 SGDLS, CDR2 YYNGEE. The CDR3 loop reads CASSVAPSGGTGELFF. CDR3 coding DNA: TGTGCCAGCAGCGTAGCTCCTAGCGGGGGCACCGGGGAGCTGTTTTTT.

In its sample, this clone was seen once. This sequence joins TRBV7-9 and TRBJ2-2; D is unclear. CDR1 and CDR2 (germline): SEHNR, FQNEAQ (reference sequence). Trimming removed 5 bases at V and 3 bases at J, with 10 bases between. There are 14 residues in the CDR3. Here the CDR3 DNA reads TGTGCCAGCAGCCAAGAATGGGACACCGGGGAGCTGTTTTTT. Translating it yields CASSQEWDTGELFF.

The rearrangement joins TRBV30 to TRBJ2-1, with 12 nucleotides matching TRBD2. The junction had 8 bases not matched to a gene; V was cut back by 1 base and J by 4 bases. CDR3 length: 17 amino acids. The germline gives CDR1 GTSNPN, CDR2 SVGIG (reference sequence). The CDR3 DNA is TGTGCCTGGAGTGGGGCCACCGGGACTAGCGGGTACAATGAGCAGTTCTTC. Protein sequence: CAWSGATGTSGYNEQFF.

Here the CDR3 DNA reads TGTGCCAGCAGGTGGGGGCTCCTCACAGATACGCAGTATTTT. It specifies CASRWGLLTDTQYF. The rearrangement uses TRBV6-5 and TRBJ2-3, with D possibly TRBD1 on 6 matching bases. The germline gives CDR1 MNHEY, CDR2 SVGAGI. The CDR3 runs to 14 residues. V was pared by 6 bases and J by 2 bases, with 12 bases between.

This chain joins TRBV6-5 and TRBJ1-4, with D perhaps matching TRBD1 (6 bases). This CDR3 contains 15 residues. V lost 2 bases and J 7 bases, leaving 14 bases between the germline ends. Per the germline V gene, CDR1 is MNHEY and CDR2 is SVGAGI. The CDR3 reads CASSYEESRGEKLFF. CDR3 nucleotide sequence: TGTGCCAGCAGTTACGAGGAATCCAGGGGTGAAAAACTGTTTTTT.

The rearrangement links TRBV7-8 to TRBJ1-1; D may be TRBD1 (5 bases). Germline CDR1 and CDR2: SGHVS and FQNEAQ. Between the trimmed V and J ends, which lost 0 bases and 4 bases, there was a span of 12 bases. The CDR3 length is 15 residues. CDR3 sequence: CASSLAEPGATEAFF. CDR3 nucleotide sequence: TGTGCCAGCAGCTTAGCCGAACCCGGGGCCACTGAAGCTTTCTTT.

This sequence joins TRBV7-2 and TRBJ2-1; 8 nucleotides match TRBD2. Germline lookup yields CDR1 SGHTA and CDR2 FQGNSA. V gave up 4 bases and J gave up 1 base; unmatched junction bases: 9. The CDR3 length is 17 residues. In nucleotides, the CDR3 is TGTGCCAGCAGCTGGACGCGGAGCGGGAGTTCCTACAATGAGCAGTTCTTC. Its translation is CASSWTRSGSSYNEQFF. The variable domain in full, completed from reference TRBV7-2 and TRBJ2-1, reads GAGVSQSPSNKVTEKGKDVELRCDPISGHTALYWYRQSLGQGLEFLIYFQGNSAPDKSGLPSDRFSAERTGGSVSTLTIQRTQQEDSAVYLCASSWTRSGSSYNEQFFGPGTRLTVL.

The CDR3 region is CASSLASSGGRDTQYF. CDR3 DNA: TGTGCCAGCAGCTTAGCGTCTAGCGGGGGCAGAGATACGCAGTATTTT. The V gene is TRBV7-9, the J gene TRBJ2-3, with TRBD2 matching over 10 bases. This CDR3 has 16 amino acids. Germline CDR1 is SEHNR and CDR2 is FQNEAQ (reference sequence). V was pared by 0 bases and J by 5 bases, with 5 bases of the junction left unmatched.

V usage is TRBV27 and J usage is TRBJ1-1; D is ambiguous. CDR3 size: 13 residues. V was clipped by 1 base and J by 2 bases, with 5 bases between them. Germline V gives CDR1 MNHEY, CDR2 SMNVEV (reference sequence). The CDR3 sequence is CASSLWTNTEAFF. CDR3 nucleotides: TGTGCCAGCAGTTTATGGACCAACACTGAAGCTTTCTTT.